This T cell receptor beta chain was recovered during a study of blood T cell repertoires in COVID-19. Overall study context: Sample material is recorded as cDNA or gDNA derived from T cells, B-cell-depleted T cells, or PBMCs.

Germline assignment: CDR1 LNHDA and CDR2 SQIVND (reference sequence). J gave up 9 bases and V 6 bases, and 16 bases lay outside the gene matches. This CDR3 has 16 amino acids. Participant ages covered roughly 18 to 89 years across 20 to 30 US areas. Recovered participants had two consecutive negative NP/OP PCR tests, healthcare professional clearance, or symptom resolution. Sequenced by immunoSEQ multiplex PCR; TCRdb stores in-frame clones only, minus some. The repertoire has 330,000 or so clones, more than 90% of them found once; the top ten carry around a sixth. This sequence originates from a woman aged 25 to 39 who had recovered from COVID-19. The V gene is TRBV19, the J gene TRBJ2-1; 8 nucleotides line up with TRBD2. The sequenced material came from PBMCs or T cells enriched from blood (not recorded which). The CDR3, as DNA: TGTGCCAGTAGCCTGGTTTGGGCGGGGGGAGACGCTGAGCAGTTCTTC. Its translation is CASSLVWAGGDAEQFF.